This record covers a single T cell receptor (beta chain). The data were taken from a study of blood T cell repertoires in COVID-19. Study summary: PBMCs, B-cell-depleted T cells, or T cells provided the cDNA or gDNA that made up the material.

This CDR3 region has 14 residues. V lost 4 bases and J lost 2; bases outside the gene matches: 4. Germline CDR1 and CDR2: SGHRS and YFSETQ. As processed by the authors: How many nucleated cells were present was estimated from reference gene primer amplification. TCRdb's table, derived via immunoSEQ multiplex PCR, lists solely in-frame clones and lacks some. That table gives V, J and clone size, and the DNA gave D and trimming. This sample has some 33,000 clones, with around 84% found just once. This TCR was recovered from a human donor in a cohort sampled during active COVID-19. The material sequenced was peripheral blood. This rearrangement joins TRBV5-1 to TRBJ2-3; 7 bases fit TRBD2. The CDR3 bases are TGCGCCAGCAGCGACCGGGACTACACAGATACGCAGTATTTT. Translated: CASSDRDYTDTQYF.